The T cell receptor beta chain under discussion was sequenced for a study of T cells after yellow fever vaccination (dated by TCRdb to about 2019). For context, the study as a whole: The SMART-Seq v4 Ultra Low Input RNA kit was used to prepare libraries from fractions with low cell numbers. To track T-cell clones before and after primary and booster YFV17D yellow fever vaccination, bulk TCR alpha and beta repertoires were sequenced longitudinally. Two healthy male donors, one aged 18 to 30 and one aged 30 to 40 years, made up the cohort. Bulk PBMC replicates and cell subsets were isolated from blood drawn at multiple timepoints before and after both primary and secondary immunization. Overall results and qualifications from the work: A small share of clonotypes occurred in both CD4 and CD8 compartments, likely arising from convergent recombination. Computational filtering was required because FACS-sorted repertoires could contain abundant contaminating clonotypes from the bulk population. Compared with the primary T-cell response, the secondary T-cell response was weaker but faster, peaking on day 5 rather than day 15. After the booster, most of the clones that had expanded following primary vaccination were detected again (roughly 97% of CD4 and around nine tenths of CD8), which suggests that memory was broadly maintained. Because the study included only a couple of donors, the extent to which the findings can be generalized is limited.

The sample's treatment or condition label, decoded: live attenuated yellow fever vaccine strain. Two biological replicates of bulk PBMCs were collected at each blood-draw timepoint. A standard Ficoll-Paque protocol was used to isolate PBMCs from peripheral blood. TriZol was used to extract RNA from bulk PBMCs, from CD4 and CD8 fractions, and from dextramer-positive and dextramer-negative fractions. The CDR3 runs 15 residues from the cysteine to the phenylalanine. Kept here is only the CDR3 DNA, which spans 45 bases and is read in frame from base 1. Trimming takes 5 bases from V and 0 bases from J, and the germline ends sit 12 bases apart. CDR1 and CDR2, per the germline V gene (reference sequence), are MNHEY and SMNVEV. Synthesis of TCR cDNA relied on 5'RACE template switching, a step that introduced a universal primer site along with unique molecular identifiers. cDNA synthesis was primed from both the TCR alpha and TCR beta constant segments. Two PCR steps were used to amplify libraries, with sample barcodes and sequencing adapters being added in the second step. Sequencing of libraries was done on Illumina HiSeq 2500 (2x100 bp) or NovaSeq (2x150 bp). As for how the authors treated the data: MIGEC handled demultiplexing of reads and collapsing into UMI consensus sequences, while MiXCR performed V(D)J alignment. Clonotypes responding to the vaccine were identified with edgeR on replicate PBMC samples, with the criteria of FDR below 0.01 and a log2 fold change above 5 up to day 15. CD4 or CD8 identity was assigned to each bulk clonotype according to whether the clonotype was present at higher abundance in the sequenced CD4 repertoire or the sequenced CD8 repertoire. The raw public data were reprocessed by TCRdb itself: fastp quality trimming at Q25, MiXCR clonotype calling, in-frame beta chains only. All rows with the same CDR3 protein become a single entry with the most common DNA and genes. For this entry, the V and J calls and clone size follow TCRdb and not the study's own pipeline. This sample holds a few hundred thousand distinct CDR3 sequences; around 6.5% were observed only once. The top ten constitute about 15% of the sample.

This clonotype was counted many times. The antigen it recognizes is unknown. The sample holds no much larger clone one base away, and base qualities are not on file. The sequence came from a man younger than 40 who received the YFV17D yellow fever vaccine. The sequence joins TRBV27 to TRBJ2-3; the D gene identity is not certain. The specimen was PBMCs, collected 5 days after the yellow fever booster vaccination. CDR3 protein: CASSLQYSSTDTQYF. In nucleotide form, the sequence is TGTGCCAGCAGTCTACAGTATTCAAGCACAGATACGCAGTATTTT.